These 26 T cell receptor beta chains were all obtained from the same sample, sequenced in a study of blood T cell repertoires in COVID-19. Measured with immunoSEQ multiplex PCR; TCRdb has only the in-frame clones, and not every one. The table includes about 65,000 clones, 90% detected once. The sequenced sample consisted of peripheral blood. The source is a man in his 60s with acute or convalescent COVID-19.

The chain employs TRBV9 and TRBJ2-6, with TRBD1 matching over 7 bases. CDR3 size: 18 residues. V dropped 0 bases and J dropped 0; count of bases not matched to a gene: 6. CDR1 and CDR2 (germline): SGDLS, YYNGEE. The CDR3 sequence: CASSVGGTVNSGANVLTF. The CDR3 DNA follows: TGTGCCAGCAGCGTAGGTGGGACAGTTAACTCTGGGGCCAACGTCCTGACTTTC. Full variable domain (missing parts from reference TRBV9 and TRBJ2-6): DSGVTQTPKHLITATGQRVTLRCSPRSGDLSVYWYQQSLDQGLQFLIQYYNGEERAKGNILERFSAQQFPDLHSELNLSSLELGDSALYFCASSVGGTVNSGANVLTFGAGSRLTVL.

This chain joins TRBV24-1 and TRBJ2-2; D remains ambiguous. There are 13 residues in the CDR3. Germline V gene lookup returns CDR1 KGHDR and CDR2 SFDVKD. The ends were cut back, 2 bases at V and 4 bases at J, with 4 bases in the middle. The CDR3 DNA sequence: TGTGCCACCAGTGATTCCCGCACCGGGGAGCTGTTTTTT. Its translation: CATSDSRTGELFF.

The chain uses TRBV5-1 and TRBJ1-2, with D unclear. Germline CDR1 reads SGHRS; CDR2 reads YFSETQ. CDR3 length equals 13 residues. The V gene lost 4 bases and the J gene lost 2 bases, with 9 bases spanning the gap. CDR3 sequence reads: CASSLDGNYGYTF. The CDR3, as DNA: TGCGCCAGCAGCCTGGACGGGAACTATGGCTACACCTTC.

This sequence joins TRBV3-1 (or the pseudogene TRBV3-2) and TRBJ2-7, with 10 nucleotides matching TRBD1. With V trimmed by 1 base and J by 2 bases, 8 bases remained unmatched. There are 17 residues in the CDR3. The germline gives CDR1 LGHDT, CDR2 YNNKEL (reference sequence). CDR3 amino acids: CASSQASTGTGAYEQYF. The CDR3, as DNA: TGTGCCAGCAGCCAAGCTTCAACCGGGACAGGGGCCTACGAGCAGTACTTC.

This clone was counted a few times. V gene TRBV2 combines with J gene TRBJ1-3; no definite D call. The V end lost 5 bases, the J end lost 0 bases, and 14 bases lay between the germline ends. Germline CDR1 SNHLY, CDR2 FYNNEI. The CDR3 sequence is 16 residues long. This CDR3 is CASSHPGRNSGNTIYF. As DNA, the CDR3 is TGTGCCAGCAGTCATCCGGGGAGGAACTCTGGAAACACCATATATTTT.

The chain combines TRBV19 with TRBJ1-1, with a tentative D call TRBD1 (5 bases). The CDR3 has 17 amino acids. Germline V lookup: CDR1 LNHDA, CDR2 SQIVND (reference sequence). The V gene lost 6 bases and the J gene lost 7 bases, with 27 bases spanning the gap. The CDR3 DNA is TGTGCCAGTAGGACCCAGGGTGCATTGACACGCTCAGGTGAAGCTTTCTTT. Translated: CASRTQGALTRSGEAFF.

The chain combines TRBV6-5 with TRBJ1-4; 8 bases fit TRBD1. This CDR3 spans 13 amino acids. Germline V gene sequence: CDR1 MNHEY, CDR2 SVGAGI. J lost 8 bases, V lost 8 bases, and 7 bases had no gene match. CDR3 nucleotides: TGTGCCAGCGGGACAGGTCTCCTAGAAAAACTGTTTTTT. This sequence encodes CASGTGLLEKLFF.

In this sample, this clone turned up once. This chain connects TRBV7-9 to TRBJ1-4, with 8 nucleotides matching TRBD1. V was clipped by 5 bases and J by 8 bases; unmatched bases: 13. This CDR3 spans 16 amino acids. CDR1 is SEHNR, CDR2 FQNEAQ, per germline (reference sequence). The CDR3 DNA follows: TGTGCCAGCAGCCGAGACAGGGGATACTCCAACGAAAAACTGTTTTTT. Amino acids: CASSRDRGYSNEKLFF.

The V and J genes are TRBV5-1 and TRBJ1-1; TRBD1 agrees at 8 bases. The CDR3 spans 16 residues. Germline assignment: CDR1 SGHRS and CDR2 YFSETQ. J was trimmed by 1 base and V by 0 bases; bases with no gene match: 5. CDR3 region: CASSLEGQARNTEAFF. CDR3 in DNA: TGCGCCAGCAGCTTGGAGGGACAGGCCCGGAACACTGAAGCTTTCTTT.

V gene TRBV3-1 (or the pseudogene TRBV3-2) combines with J gene TRBJ1-4, with unresolved D. Germline values: CDR1 LGHDT, CDR2 YNNKEL (reference sequence). V was clipped by 2 bases and J by 12 bases, with 10 bases between them. The CDR3 consists of 12 residues. The CDR3 here is CASSQIEYQLFF. CDR3 in DNA: TGTGCCAGCAGCCAAATAGAATACCAACTGTTTTTT.

The V and J genes are TRBV2 and TRBJ2-1; 9 bases fit TRBD2. With V trimmed by 8 bases and J by 2 bases, 7 bases remained unmatched. Germline-derived CDR1 and CDR2 are SNHLY and FYNNEI. This CDR3 has 15 amino acids. The CDR3 region is CASCDSGGAYNEQFF. As DNA, the CDR3 is TGTGCCAGCTGCGATAGCGGGGGCGCCTACAATGAGCAGTTCTTC.

The rearrangement links TRBV18 to TRBJ1-6; D might be TRBD1 (6 bases). Germline CDR1 KGHSH, CDR2 LQKENI. With 3 bases removed from V and 0 bases from J, the gap between germline ends came to 15 bases. The CDR3 is 18 residues long. CDR3 coding DNA: TGTGCCAGCTCACCTCCGGGGACACAGAGCTCCTATAATTCACCCCTCCACTTT. It specifies CASSPPGTQSSYNSPLHF.

The chain employs TRBV27 and TRBJ2-3; D is possibly TRBD2 (6 bases). V was trimmed by 5 bases and J by 6 bases, leaving 18 bases between them. Germline V CDR1 and CDR2: MNHEY, SMNVEV (reference sequence). The CDR3 sequence is 15 residues long. This chain's CDR3 is CASSAPAGSGDTQYF. The CDR3 DNA reads as TGTGCCAGCAGTGCCCCGGCGGGGTCCGGGGATACGCAGTATTTT.

This clone was observed once. V gene TRBV30 combines with J gene TRBJ2-7; perhaps TRBD2 as D (6 bases). The CDR3 contains 13 residues. V lost 1 base to trimming and J lost 6 bases, with 13 bases between them. Germline V gene sequence: CDR1 GTSNPN, CDR2 SVGIG (reference sequence). The CDR3, as DNA: TGTGCCTGGAGTGGGGGGATGGGGGGCGAGCAGTACTTC. It encodes CAWSGGMGGEQYF.

The gene calls are TRBV27 and TRBJ2-3; possible D gene TRBD2, 7 bases. Germline assignment: CDR1 MNHEY and CDR2 SMNVEV (reference sequence). The CDR3 has 14 residues. With 9 bases removed from V and 4 bases from J, the gap between germline ends came to 17 bases. The CDR3 sequence is CASSPGGTPDTQYF. The DNA of the CDR3 is TGTGCCAGTTCCCCGGGGGGCACCCCAGATACGCAGTATTTT.

V gene TRBV5-1 combines with J gene TRBJ2-1; D is undetermined. Germline CDR1 is SGHRS and CDR2 is YFSETQ. V shed 4 bases and J shed 7 bases, with 9 bases lying between them. This CDR3 has 12 amino acids. CDR3 nucleotides: TGCGCCAGCAGCCTACTGAGGAATGAGCAGTTCTTC. Encoded protein: CASSLLRNEQFF. Filled out from reference TRBV5-1 and TRBJ2-1, the complete variable domain reads KAGVTQTPRYLIKTRGQQVTLSCSPISGHRSVSWYQQTPGQGLQFLFEYFSETQRNKGNFPGRFSGRQFSNSRSEMNVSTLELGDSALYLCASSLLRNEQFFGPGTRLTVL.

The chain joins TRBV28 to TRBJ1-5, with D unresolved. The germline V and J ends were trimmed by 3 bases and 0 bases, with 12 bases remaining between them. Germline values: CDR1 MDHEN, CDR2 SYDVKM. This CDR3 region has 16 residues. The chain's CDR3 is CASSLIITVSNQPQHF. DNA for the CDR3: TGTGCCAGCAGTTTGATTATTACGGTTAGCAATCAGCCCCAGCATTTT.

This clone was seen a handful of times. The chain couples TRBV3-1 (or the pseudogene TRBV3-2) to TRBJ1-2; D is perhaps TRBD1 (5 bases). CDR1 is LGHDT, CDR2 YNNKEL, per germline (reference sequence). Trimming removed 1 base at V and 5 bases at J, with 20 bases between. This CDR3 has 17 amino acids. The CDR3 sequence: CASSQGRRDYFGYGYTF. CDR3 sequence (DNA): TGTGCCAGCAGCCAAGGGAGAAGGGACTATTTTGGGTATGGCTACACCTTC.

The J gene is TRBJ2-1, the V gene TRBV27; D not certain. With 6 bases removed from V and 0 bases from J, the gap between germline ends came to 15 bases. Germline loops: CDR1 MNHEY, CDR2 SMNVEV (reference sequence). The CDR3 is made up of 16 amino acids. This CDR3 is CASSPRPGSSYNEQFF. The CDR3 DNA is TGTGCCAGCAGCCCCCGGCCAGGTAGCTCCTACAATGAGCAGTTCTTC.

The chain links TRBV19 to TRBJ1-4, with TRBD1 matching over 9 bases. This CDR3 contains 15 residues. V trimming: 5 bases; J trimming: 7 bases; junction bases outside the gene matches: 8. Germline V gene sequence: CDR1 LNHDA, CDR2 SQIVND (reference sequence). Here the CDR3 reads CASSFPGQGLEKLFF. CDR3 nucleotides: TGTGCCAGTAGTTTCCCGGGACAGGGACTTGAAAAACTGTTTTTT.

The chain couples TRBV13 to TRBJ2-7; TRBD1 is a possible D gene (6 bases). Trimming left V 2 bases short and J 0 bases short, with 8 bases between. CDR1 and CDR2 from the germline V gene are PRHDT and FYEKMQ (reference sequence). The length of the CDR3 is 14 residues. CDR3 sequence: CASSLRGGSYEQYF. CDR3 nucleotides: TGTGCCAGCAGCTTACGAGGGGGCTCCTACGAGCAGTACTTC.

This chain links TRBV19 with TRBJ2-1; 9 bases map to TRBD2. The ends lost 9 bases at V and 6 bases at J; junction bases unmatched: 9. Per the germline V gene, CDR1 is LNHDA and CDR2 is SQIVND (reference sequence). The CDR3 length is 14 residues. The CDR3 DNA is TGTGCCAGCGGGGGACTAGCCCTCCTCAATGAGCAGTTCTTC. It yields the protein CASGGLALLNEQFF.

The chain uses TRBV2 and TRBJ1-4; D remains unclear. Per germline, CDR1 SNHLY and CDR2 FYNNEI. V was pared by 4 bases and J by 8 bases, with 11 bases between. The CDR3 loop spans 13 amino acids. CDR3: CASSVFPREKLFF. The CDR3 DNA reads TGTGCCAGCAGTGTGTTCCCCCGGGAAAAACTGTTTTTT.

The CDR3 DNA is TGTGCCAGCAGTTCCCAAAACGACAGATCTCAAGAGACCCAGTACTTC. Translating gives CASSSQNDRSQETQYF. The chain carries TRBV6-6 and TRBJ2-5; possible D gene TRBD1, 5 bases. The germline V gene has CDR1 MNHNY and CDR2 SVGAGI (reference sequence). The CDR3 is 16 residues long. V shed 4 bases and J shed 2 bases, with 17 bases lying between them.

A note on this clone: Mismatch with germline at one junction end may stem from a read error. The J gene is TRBJ1-5, the V gene TRBV18; 7 bases are a match to TRBD1. Germline-derived CDR1 and CDR2 are KGHSH and LQKENI. The CDR3 consists of 12 residues. DNA for the CDR3: TGTGTCAGCTCACAGGGGAATCAGCCCCAGCATTTT. Residues: CVSSQGNQPQHF. The whole variable domain, filled in from reference TRBV18 and TRBJ1-5, reads NAGVMQNPRHLVRRRGQEARLRCSPMKGHSHVYWYRQLPEEGLKFMVYLQKENIIDESGMPKERFSAEFPKEGPSILRIQQVVRGDSAAYFCVSSQGNQPQHFGDGTRLSIL.

The chain has TRBV19 and TRBJ1-2; D uncertain. This CDR3 is built from 12 residues. Germline V gene lookup returns CDR1 LNHDA and CDR2 SQIVND (reference sequence). V lost 3 bases, J lost 5 bases, and 7 bases lay in between. CDR3 nucleotides: TGTGCCAGTAGTATTCTACGGTATGGCTACACCTTC. This gives the protein CASSILRYGYTF.